These 26 T cell receptor delta chains originate from one sample sequenced in a study of Vδ1+ human thymocytes (dated by TCRdb to 2016 to 2019). These receptors' targets are unknown. The sequencing machine was an Illumina MiSeq. RNA was extracted with the RNeasy mini kit and reverse transcribed using Superscript III. Multiplex PCR was used to generate CDR3 amplicons, with pooled V-gene forward primers and a constant-region reverse primer carrying Illumina adaptor overhangs. TCRdb called clones anew from the public reads via CATT; matching DNA rows were later pooled. The sample table shows tens of thousands of delta-chain clones, and approximately 16% are seen once. The ten largest clones add up to 0.5% of the sample. Findings and caveats that apply to the study as a whole: Thymic TRG and TRD repertoires appeared highly polyclonal with Gaussian CDR3 length distributions, unlike oligoclonal peripheral blood repertoires.

The specimen was Vdelta1+ gamma-delta thymocytes from the thymus. The sample's cell subset or site label, decoded: FACS-sorted CD3+ TCRalphabeta- TCRVdelta1+ TCRVdelta2- thymocytes. These receptors were collected from a boy under two years old who had congenital heart surgery.

This clone has more than one count but fewer than ten. The chain employs TRDV1 and TRDJ1; 10 nucleotides line up with TRDD3. Germline V gene data show CDR1 as TSWWSYY and CDR2 as QGS. The CDR3 runs to 19 residues. The V segment lost 0 bases and the J segment 4 bases; nucleotides outside the gene matches: 14. The CDR3 here is CALGELGHVLGDCVDKLIF. Here the CDR3 DNA reads TGTGCTCTTGGGGAACTAGGTCATGTACTGGGGGATTGTGTCGATAAACTCATCTTT.

This clone was seen only a few times. The V call is TRDV1, the J call TRDJ2; D remains ambiguous. V was pared by 3 bases and J by 4 bases, with 18 bases between. The CDR3 is 17 residues long. Germline CDR1 is TSWWSYY and CDR2 is QGS. In DNA, the CDR3 is TGTGCTCTTGGGGACCCTTTCCCCCCACCACCGACAGCACAACTCTTCTTT. Translating it yields CALGDPFPPPPTAQLFF.

Only a few counts were recorded for this clone. The rearrangement joins TRDV1 to TRDJ1; the match to TRDD3 covers 10 bases. With V trimmed by 2 bases and J by 0 bases, 15 bases remained unmatched. Germline V lookup: CDR1 TSWWSYY, CDR2 QGS. This CDR3 spans 20 amino acids. CDR3 protein: CALGEVCRRGIRSYTDKLIF. CDR3 DNA sequence: TGTGCTCTTGGGGAAGTATGTCGCCGGGGGATACGGTCGTACACCGATAAACTCATCTTT.

There are a few counts of this clone. The V call is TRDV1, the J call TRDJ1, with D maybe TRDD3 (5 bases). Germline V gives CDR1 TSWWSYY, CDR2 QGS. Trimming cost V 1 base and J 3 bases, with 36 bases left between them. The CDR3 is 23 residues long. CDR3 sequence (DNA): TGTGCTCTTGGGGAACATTACCCCTTTCTCGACCCTCACTGGAGAAAAGTGTCCGATAAACTCATCTTT. It translates to CALGEHYPFLDPHWRKVSDKLIF.

This clone turned up a few times. The rearrangement joins TRDV1 to TRDJ1; D gene ambiguous. There are 14 residues in the CDR3. Germline lookup yields CDR1 TSWWSYY and CDR2 QGS. V shed 0 bases and J shed 7 bases, with 12 bases lying between them. This CDR3 is CALGELDSLFKLIF. CDR3 nucleotides: TGTGCTCTTGGGGAACTAGATTCGCTGTTTAAACTCATCTTT.

This clone was observed a few times. The chain is built from TRDV1 and TRDJ1; 13 nucleotides align to TRDD3. This CDR3 contains 19 residues. CDR1 and CDR2 from the germline V gene are TSWWSYY and QGS. V lost 7 bases and J lost 4; bases outside the gene matches: 18. CDR3 protein: CALEEAGTGGYGHGDKLIF. As DNA, the CDR3 is TGTGCTCTTGAGGAGGCCGGTACTGGGGGATACGGGCATGGCGATAAACTCATCTTT.

The chain recombines TRDV1 with TRDJ1, with TRDD3 matching 11 bases. The CDR3 runs 19 residues. J was trimmed by 3 bases and V by 5 bases; bases with no gene match: 17. Per germline, CDR1 TSWWSYY and CDR2 QGS. For the CDR3, the DNA is TGTGCTCTTGGGACCCCGTGGGGGATACGTCCGGAGGGCGCCGATAAACTCATCTTT. As protein: CALGTPWGIRPEGADKLIF.

Only a few counts were recorded for this clone. The rearrangement uses TRDV1 and TRDJ1; 10 bases fit TRDD3. The CDR3 is 22 residues long. Germline V lookup: CDR1 TSWWSYY, CDR2 QGS. The V and J ends lost 4 bases and 0 bases, in that order; junction bases with no gene match: 23. In DNA, the CDR3 is TGTGCTCTTGGGGGTACTTTCCTACCCCTCGAGTCCACTGGGGGATACACCGATAAACTCATCTTT. Protein product: CALGGTFLPLESTGGYTDKLIF.

This chain links TRDV1 with TRDJ1, with D possibly TRDD2 on 5 matching bases. CDR1 is TSWWSYY and CDR2 is QGS in the germline V gene. The CDR3 consists of 24 residues. With 3 bases removed from V and 0 bases from J, the gap between germline ends came to 38 bases. The CDR3 reads CALGDRTSPLRTSVGALYTDKLIF. In nucleotides, the CDR3 is TGTGCTCTTGGGGACCGAACTTCCCCTCTACGGACGTCGGTAGGGGCCCTATACACCGATAAACTCATCTTT.

To note about this clone: The junction departs from the called germline gene at one end, perhaps through a read error. The V gene is TRDV1, the J gene TRDJ1, with 8 positions matching TRDD3. The CDR3 length is 20 residues. Germline assignment: CDR1 TSWWSYY and CDR2 QGS. CDR3 in DNA: TGTGCTCTTGGGCGCCTTCCCCTTACTGGGGGTTCCATCGGCACCGATAAGCTCATCTTT. It is translated as CALGRLPLTGGSIGTDKLIF.

This sequence joins TRDV1 and TRDJ1, with 11 nucleotides matching TRDD3. The CDR3 contains 21 residues. CDR1 and CDR2 (germline): TSWWSYY, QGS. Trimming removed 0 bases from V and 1 base from J; junction bases left unmatched: 16. The CDR3 loop is CALGELGDWGIYPRCTDKLIF. CDR3 bases: TGTGCTCTTGGGGAACTAGGCGACTGGGGGATATACCCTCGCTGCACCGATAAACTCATCTTT.

V and J are TRDV1 and TRDJ1, with 8 bases aligning to TRDD3. The CDR3 extends over 14 amino acids. CDR1 is TSWWSYY and CDR2 is QGS in the germline V gene. V trimming: 6 bases; J trimming: 4 bases; junction bases outside the gene matches: 7. As DNA, the CDR3 is TGTGCTCTTGGTCCTTTGGGGGGATACGATAAACTCATCTTT. Translated, it gives CALGPLGGYDKLIF.

The chain combines TRDV1 with TRDJ1; 7 nucleotides match TRDD2. After removal of 1 base from V and 0 bases from J, the junction contained 26 bases not matched to a gene. CDR1 TSWWSYY and CDR2 QGS come from the germline V gene. CDR3 length: 23 amino acids. CDR3 in amino acids: CALGEPNGLPGSQGGSYTDKLIF. The CDR3 DNA sequence: TGTGCTCTTGGGGAACCAAACGGCCTTCCTGGATCACAGGGTGGGTCCTACACCGATAAACTCATCTTT.

This clone was observed a few times. J is TRDJ1 and V is TRDV1; 7 bases match TRDD3. The CDR3 loop spans 18 amino acids. Germline V gene data show CDR1 as TSWWSYY and CDR2 as QGS. The trim removed 0 bases at V and 0 bases at J, leaving 10 bases unmatched. The CDR3 nucleotides read TGTGCTCTTGGGGAACTGTCCGGGATACCTTTGTACACCGATAAACTCATCTTT. Its protein product is CALGELSGIPLYTDKLIF.

The chain employs TRDV1 and TRDJ1, with a possible D match to TRDD2 (7 bases). The germline V gene encodes CDR1 TSWWSYY and CDR2 QGS. Deletions cut 4 bases from V and 0 bases from J, with 30 bases between. The CDR3 runs 21 residues. CDR3 in amino acids: CALGGPPFLRRGRGYTDKLIF. DNA of the CDR3: TGTGCTCTTGGGGGCCCACCGTTCCTACGTAGGGGGAGAGGTTACACCGATAAACTCATCTTT.

Details on this clone: The same CDR3 arises from other DNA sequences in this sample as well. The chain is built from TRDV1 and TRDJ1, with 10 bases that match TRDD3. Trimming removed 0 bases from V and 5 bases from J; junction bases left unmatched: 15. The germline V gene encodes CDR1 TSWWSYY and CDR2 QGS. This CDR3 is built from 19 residues. The CDR3 region is CALGELQLPPLGDRDKLIF. DNA for the CDR3: TGTGCTCTTGGGGAACTTCAACTTCCCCCCCTGGGGGATAGGGATAAACTCATCTTT.

The V gene is TRDV1, the J gene TRDJ1; 13 bases agree with TRDD3. From germline, CDR1 is TSWWSYY and CDR2 QGS. The CDR3 runs to 25 residues. V lost 1 base, J lost 0 bases, and 26 bases stayed unmatched. The CDR3 spells CALGEPPPGSTGGYALMGYTDKLIF. In DNA, the CDR3 is TGTGCTCTTGGGGAACCTCCTCCAGGCTCCACTGGGGGATACGCCCTCATGGGGTACACCGATAAACTCATCTTT.

This clone was seen a few times. This rearrangement joins TRDV1 to TRDJ1; D is perhaps TRDD2 or TRDD3 (6 bases each). CDR1 and CDR2 from the germline V gene are TSWWSYY and QGS. V was trimmed by 2 bases and J by 0 bases, leaving 25 bases between them. There are 20 residues in the CDR3. The CDR3 is CALGEALPSPYWVHTDKLIF. The CDR3 coding sequence is TGTGCTCTTGGGGAAGCCCTTCCCTCCCCCTACTGGGTACACACCGATAAACTCATCTTT.

The table lists this clone with a few counts. This sequence joins TRDV1 and TRDJ1, with TRDD2 identical over 9 bases. This CDR3 region has 27 residues. Germline CDR1 reads TSWWSYY; CDR2 reads QGS. V dropped 4 bases and J dropped 2; count of bases not matched to a gene: 41. CDR3: CALGATFLQPVFYEVTGANRMTDKLIF. CDR3 nucleotides: TGTGCTCTTGGGGCAACCTTCCTACAGCCGGTTTTTTACGAGGTTACTGGGGCCAACAGAATGACCGATAAACTCATCTTT.

The chain joins TRDV1 to TRDJ1; 10 positions agree with TRDD3. This CDR3 has 24 amino acids. Unmatched junction bases numbered 25, after V lost 0 bases and J lost 0 bases. Germline values: CDR1 TSWWSYY, CDR2 QGS. The CDR3 coding sequence is TGTGCTCTTGGGGAACTACTCGAGCCTTCATCGAGACTGGGGGATCTCGAGTACACCGATAAACTCATCTTT. Its translation: CALGELLEPSSRLGDLEYTDKLIF.

This clone has only a few counts. This rearrangement joins TRDV1 to TRDJ1; TRDD3 matches 9 bases. Germline-derived CDR1 and CDR2 are TSWWSYY and QGS. This CDR3 contains 22 residues. Trimming removed 2 bases from V and 0 bases from J; junction bases left unmatched: 22. Written as DNA, the CDR3 is TGTGCTCTTGGGGAATCTACACGCGGAAGGGCTGGGGGATGCAAGAACACCGATAAACTCATCTTT. Encoded protein: CALGESTRGRAGGCKNTDKLIF.

The J gene is TRDJ1, the V gene TRDV1; 13 nucleotides align to TRDD3. This CDR3 is built from 19 residues. V shed 1 base, J shed 1 base, and the junction held 9 bases outside the gene matches. CDR1 and CDR2 (germline): TSWWSYY, QGS. In nucleotides, the CDR3 is TGTGCTCTTGGGGAACGAGCCCAACTGGGGGATACGCGCACCGATAAACTCATCTTT. This codes for CALGERAQLGDTRTDKLIF.

This clone was seen a handful of times. The chain uses TRDV1 and TRDJ1, with TRDD3 matching 7 bases. Germline CDR1 is TSWWSYY and CDR2 is QGS. The CDR3 contains 13 residues. Trimming cost V 9 bases and J 1 base; bases outside gene matches: 5. CDR3 protein: CALTLGITDKLIF. In DNA, the CDR3 is TGTGCTCTCACACTGGGGATCACCGATAAACTCATCTTT.

The rearrangement links TRDV1 to TRDJ1, with 12 bases that match TRDD3. The germline CDR1 and CDR2 sequences are TSWWSYY and QGS. This CDR3 has 24 amino acids. After removal of 4 bases from V and 0 bases from J, the junction contained 27 bases not matched to a gene. Here the CDR3 reads CALGGFLAPLYWGIPKRHTDKLIF. Written as DNA, the CDR3 is TGTGCTCTTGGGGGATTCCTCGCCCCTCTGTACTGGGGGATACCGAAAAGGCACACCGATAAACTCATCTTT.

This clone has only a few counts. The V call is TRDV1, the J call TRDJ1; the match to TRDD3 covers 13 bases. This CDR3 has 24 residues. Looked up from germline, CDR1 is TSWWSYY and CDR2 is QGS. With V trimmed by 3 bases and J by 0 bases, 25 bases remained unmatched. CDR3 protein: CALGDSNPYPSTGGYVYYTDKLIF. The CDR3 bases are TGTGCTCTTGGGGATTCGAATCCCTACCCAAGTACTGGGGGATACGTCTATTACACCGATAAACTCATCTTT.

This clone was found a few times. The same CDR3 arises from other DNA sequences in this sample as well. The J gene is TRDJ1, the V gene TRDV1; D gene unclear. Deletions cut 0 bases from V and 0 bases from J, with 8 bases between. CDR3 length: 15 amino acids. Germline CDR1 is TSWWSYY and CDR2 is QGS. The CDR3 DNA reads TGTGCTCTTGGGGAACTACCCGCGTACACCGATAAACTCATCTTT. Protein product: CALGELPAYTDKLIF.